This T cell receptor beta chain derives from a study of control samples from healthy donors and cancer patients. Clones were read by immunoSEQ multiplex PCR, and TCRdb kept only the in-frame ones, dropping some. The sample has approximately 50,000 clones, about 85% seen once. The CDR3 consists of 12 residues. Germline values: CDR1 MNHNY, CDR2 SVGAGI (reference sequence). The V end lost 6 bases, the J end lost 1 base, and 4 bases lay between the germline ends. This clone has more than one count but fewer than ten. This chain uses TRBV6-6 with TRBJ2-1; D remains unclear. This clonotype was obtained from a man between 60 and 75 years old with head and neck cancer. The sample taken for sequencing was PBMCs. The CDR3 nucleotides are TGTGCCAGCAGGGAGTCCTACAATGAGCAGTTCTTC. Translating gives CASRESYNEQFF.